A single sample is the source of the 7 T cell receptor beta chains below, sequenced in a study of blood T cell repertoires in COVID-19. Sequencing used immunoSEQ multiplex PCR; TCRdb keeps in-frame clones, though not all of them. This sample has about 280,000 clones; approximately 86% occur once, and the top ten carry around 1%. The sample was PBMCs or T cells enriched from blood (not recorded which). These receptors came from a woman aged 25 to 39 who had recovered from COVID-19.

J is TRBJ1-1 and V is TRBV9; D unclear. V lost 0 bases to trimming and J lost 1 base, with 7 bases between them. The length of the CDR3 is 14 residues. Germline V gene sequence: CDR1 SGDLS, CDR2 YYNGEE. For the CDR3, the DNA is TGTGCCAGCAGCGTAGGTCCGGGGAACACTGAAGCTTTCTTT. Translated: CASSVGPGNTEAFF.

This clone was recorded only once. This chain connects TRBV5-1 to TRBJ2-1, with 10 bases identical to TRBD2. The V segment lost 1 base and the J segment 8 bases; nucleotides outside the gene matches: 12. This CDR3 is built from 17 residues. Germline CDR1 SGHRS, CDR2 YFSETQ. The CDR3 sequence is CASSLQLAGGVVYEQFF. Here the CDR3 DNA reads TGCGCCAGCAGCTTGCAATTAGCGGGAGGTGTAGTATATGAGCAGTTCTTC.

This sequence joins TRBV5-6 and TRBJ1-2, with no clear D. Trimming removed 4 bases at V and 8 bases at J, with 12 bases between. The CDR3 has 12 amino acids. Germline V gives CDR1 SGHDT, CDR2 YYEEEE. CDR3 DNA sequence: TGTGCCAGCAGCCACCGAGGCCGGGGCTACACCTTC. This encodes CASSHRGRGYTF.

This chain connects TRBV7-8 to TRBJ2-5; D perhaps matches TRBD1 (6 bases). This CDR3 spans 19 amino acids. Germline CDR1 and CDR2: SGHVS and FQNEAQ. With 1 base removed from V and 3 bases from J, the gap between germline ends came to 24 bases. The CDR3 loop reads CASSLVHLGGRTAKETQYF. CDR3 sequence (DNA): TGTGCCAGCAGCTTAGTGCATCTAGGTGGTCGGACAGCGAAAGAGACCCAGTACTTC.

The chain couples TRBV14 to TRBJ2-7; 11 bases match TRBD1. This CDR3 is built from 16 residues. Germline assignment: CDR1 SGHDN and CDR2 FVKESK. Trimming cost V 3 bases and J 2 bases; bases outside gene matches: 6. CDR3 coding DNA: TGTGCCAGCAGCCAGGCCGGGACAGGGGGGACCTACGAGCAGTACTTC. Translating gives CASSQAGTGGTYEQYF.

This clone showed up just once. The chain employs TRBV27 and TRBJ2-3; perhaps TRBD2 as D (6 bases). The CDR3 has 14 amino acids. V shed 6 bases and J shed 5 bases, with 15 bases lying between them. Germline assignment: CDR1 MNHEY and CDR2 SMNVEV (reference sequence). The CDR3 spells CASSWDLTGDTQYF. Here the CDR3 DNA reads TGTGCCAGCAGCTGGGACTTAACGGGAGATACGCAGTATTTT.

V and J are TRBV6-2 or TRBV6-3 and TRBJ1-3; D unresolved. This CDR3 has 15 residues. V was clipped by 2 bases and J by 4 bases, with 12 bases between them. Germline loops: CDR1 MNHEY, CDR2 SVGEGT. The CDR3 sequence is CASSYEGVWGNTIYF. In nucleotides, the CDR3 is TGTGCCAGCAGTTACGAAGGAGTCTGGGGAAACACCATATATTTT.